This T cell receptor (beta chain) is from a study of T cell repertoires in cytomegalovirus infection. Study-level findings and limits: Ex vivo responses were dominated by HLA-C-restricted CMV-specific TCR beta clonotypes.

A single count supports this clonotype. As yet, its antigen is unknown. Each CDR3 protein is one row after TCRdb ran MiXCR on the reads. The top ten hold about 48% of the sample, which has a few hundred thousand distinct CDR3 sequences, 40% seen once. The trim removed 6 bases at V and 7 bases at J, leaving 8 bases unmatched. The CDR3 is made up of 12 amino acids. The germline V gene encodes CDR1 DFQATT and CDR2 SNEGSKA (reference sequence). The origin of this receptor is a human donor in good health (CMV status not recorded). Some clones in this sample may be carry-over from other donors' samples. The V call is TRBV20-1, the J call TRBJ1-1, with TRBD1 identical over 7 bases. The specimen was cultured PBMCs, collected from culture after CMV antigen stimulation. DNA of the CDR3: TGCAGTGCCCGACAGGGAGGTAATGAAGCTTTCTTT. Translating it yields CSARQGGNEAFF.